The clone carrying this T cell receptor beta chain occurred once. Individuals drawn from around 24 US areas were about 18 to 100 years old. In assigning cohorts, the study relied on participant-reported clinical history. The sample originates from a study of blood T cell repertoires in COVID-19. As for the study in general: Samples of COVID-19 (acute and convalescent) were obtained from the United States, Italy and Spain.

Repertoires were generated with immunoSEQ multiplex PCR, while TCRdb's copy carries only in-frame clones and drops some. This table holds 350,000 to 550,000 clones, about 85% found once. Per germline, CDR1 MNHEY and CDR2 SVGEGT. Trimming stripped 1 base from V and 3 bases from J, with 7 bases between. This CDR3 region has 13 residues. This sequence joins TRBV6-2 or TRBV6-3 and TRBJ2-7; D is uncertain. The receptor was derived from a young woman with acute COVID-19. Sequences were obtained from PBMCs or T cells enriched from blood (not recorded which). The chain's CDR3 is CASSYYSDYEQYF. In nucleotides, the CDR3 is TGTGCCAGCAGTTACTACAGTGACTACGAGCAGTACTTC.